This passage covers 3 T cell receptor beta chains from one sample sequenced in a study of blood T cell repertoires in COVID-19. The data were produced by immunoSEQ multiplex PCR, yet TCRdb's version contains in-frame clones alone and is incomplete. The data show about 270,000 clones, roughly nine tenths seen once. Sequencing was done on a sample of peripheral blood. All receptors derive from a woman aged 30 to 39 with COVID-19, enrolled during active disease.

The CDR3 is CASSSQRAGAEAFF. CDR3 DNA: TGTGCCAGCAGTTCCCAGCGGGCGGGGGCTGAAGCTTTCTTT. This chain connects TRBV6-5 to TRBJ1-1; D is possibly TRBD1 (5 bases). The CDR3 is made up of 14 amino acids. Per germline, CDR1 MNHEY and CDR2 SVGAGI. Trimming removed 4 bases from V and 6 bases from J, with 15 bases in between.

This chain links TRBV19 with TRBJ2-5; TRBD2 aligns across 8 bases. Losses at the gene ends were 5 bases for V and 4 bases for J; bases not matched to a gene: 9. Germline V gene data show CDR1 as LNHDA and CDR2 as SQIVND (reference sequence). The CDR3 length is 15 residues. This CDR3 reads CASSPRTSPRETQYF. The CDR3 nucleotides read TGTGCCAGTAGTCCCCGGACTAGCCCCAGAGAGACCCAGTACTTC.

The chain uses TRBV18 and TRBJ1-1; 10 bases map to TRBD1. The V gene end was trimmed by 3 bases and the J gene end by 1 base; junction bases not matched to a gene: 2. The length of the CDR3 is 15 residues. Germline CDR1 is KGHSH and CDR2 is LQKENI. The CDR3 loop reads CASSPRDRGNTEAFF. Here the CDR3 DNA reads TGTGCCAGCTCACCCAGGGACAGGGGGAACACTGAAGCTTTCTTT.